The following is a TCR beta chain sequence with its context. Its antigen is not identified. As to treatment: oral pan-JAK inhibitor, 5-10 mg twice daily. This CDR3 is 14 amino acids long. V was shortened by 0 bases and J by 2 bases, with 6 bases between the two germline ends. Germline V gene lookup returns CDR1 LGHNA and CDR2 YSLEER. Extracted from the samples, RNA was reverse transcribed into cDNA to serve as the sequencing template. Method: immunoSEQ multiplex PCR; TCRdb's copy keeps in-frame clones and lacks some. Among 200,000 to 250,000 clones listed, 64% were seen once. The entry originates in a study of CD8+ T cells in alopecia areata. Study overall: Treatment of the treated patients consisted of oral tofacitinib, 5 to 10 mg twice daily.

Regarding the study as a whole: Among the top 100, expanded CD8+ clones, as well as scalp clonality, were significantly decreased by tofacitinib.

The receptor was isolated from a human donor with alopecia areata. Sequenced here: CD4+ T cells sorted from blood, sampled at week 4, from a patient treated with tofacitinib. The chain has TRBV4-3 and TRBJ2-3, with D hard to call. For the CDR3, the DNA is TGCGCCAGCAGCCAAGAAACAGACACAGATACGCAGTATTTT. Translated: CASSQETDTDTQYF.